The entry below describes one T cell receptor (beta chain). Germline CDR1 reads LNHDA; CDR2 reads SQIVND (reference sequence). This CDR3 region has 13 residues. Trimming cost V 10 bases and J 0 bases, with 7 bases left between them. This specimen belongs to a study of blood T cell repertoires in COVID-19. Using immunoSEQ multiplex PCR, the repertoire was profiled, and TCRdb retains in-frame clones only, with some absent. This sample has some 64,000 clones, with roughly 80% found just once. Sequencing was performed on peripheral blood. The rearrangement uses TRBV19 and TRBJ1-6, with D hard to call. The clonotype originates from a man aged 55 to 70 with acute or convalescent COVID-19. In nucleotides, the CDR3 is TGTGCCACCGGTAACTCCTATAATTCACCCCTCCACTTT. Translation gives CATGNSYNSPLHF.